This T cell receptor beta chain appears in the sequencing data of a study of T cells after posttransplantation cyclophosphamide. Trimming shortened V by 5 bases and J by 7 bases, and 14 bases separated the two germline ends. The CDR3 runs 14 residues. CDR1 is MDHEN, CDR2 SYDVKM, per germline. General study points: After PTCy, TRB diversity resembled that of CNI/methotrexate controls.

The table lists this clone with many counts. Its antigen is undetermined. This table comes from immunoSEQ multiplex PCR, and its TCRdb copy is limited to in-frame clones, with some not included. The sample was found to contain about 39,000 clones, and every one recurs. This clonotype was obtained from a woman aged 50 to 65 in good health and a related stem cell transplant donor. What was sequenced was PBMCs. The rearrangement links TRBV28 to TRBJ1-4, with D tentatively TRBD1 (6 bases). CDR3 loop: CASSLTGFVEKLFF. In nucleotides, the CDR3 is TGTGCCAGCAGTCTGACAGGATTTGTTGAAAAACTGTTTTTT.